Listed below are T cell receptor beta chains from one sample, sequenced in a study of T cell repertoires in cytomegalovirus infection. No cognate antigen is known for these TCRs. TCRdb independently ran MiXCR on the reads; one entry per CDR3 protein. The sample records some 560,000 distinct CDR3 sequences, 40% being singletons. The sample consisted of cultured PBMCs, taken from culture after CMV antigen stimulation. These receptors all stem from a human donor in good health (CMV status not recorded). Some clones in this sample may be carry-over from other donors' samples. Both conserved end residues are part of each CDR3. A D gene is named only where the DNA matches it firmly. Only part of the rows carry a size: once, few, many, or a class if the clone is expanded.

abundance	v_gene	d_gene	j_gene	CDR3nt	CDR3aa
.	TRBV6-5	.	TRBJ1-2	TGTGCCAGCAGTTACGGGACAAACAGGAATGGCTACACCTTC	CASSYGTNRNGYTF
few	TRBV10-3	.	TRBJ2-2	TGTGCCATCAGTGAGATCCCTGACATTACCGGGGAGCTGTTTTTT	CAISEIPDITGELFF
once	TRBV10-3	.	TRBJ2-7	TGTGCCATCAGTGAGTCGACTCTTGGCAGCTCCTACGAGCAGTACTTC	CAISESTLGSSYEQYF
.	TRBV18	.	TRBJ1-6	TGTGCCAGCTCTCAAGTGACGGGCCCCTTCAATTCACCCCTCCACTTT	CASSQVTGPFNSPLHF
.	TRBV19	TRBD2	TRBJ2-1	TGTGCCAGTAGTATTCTAGCGGGAGACCACAATGAGCAGTTCTTC	CASSILAGDHNEQFF
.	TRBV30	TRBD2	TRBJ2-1	TGTGCCTGGACCCCCGGACTAGCGGGACTCAATGAGCAGTTCTTC	CAWTPGLAGLNEQFF
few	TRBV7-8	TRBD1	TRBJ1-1	TGTGCCAGCAGCTTAGGGACAGGGGAAACTGAAGCTTTCTTT	CASSLGTGETEAFF
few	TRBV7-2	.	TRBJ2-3	TGTGCCAGCAGCCAAACCACTAGTTCCGATACGCAGTATTTT	CASSQTTSSDTQYF
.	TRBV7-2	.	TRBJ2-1	TGTGCCAGCAGCCCGACTAGTACAGGATACAATGAGCAGTTCTTC	CASSPTSTGYNEQFF
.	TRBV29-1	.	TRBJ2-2	TGCAGCGTTGAAGTAGGGCCGGGCACCGGGGAGCTGTTTTTT	CSVEVGPGTGELFF
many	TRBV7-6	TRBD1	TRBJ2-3	TGTGCCAGCAGCCCGTACCTGGGACAGTTCGACACAGATACGCAGTATTTT	CASSPYLGQFDTDTQYF
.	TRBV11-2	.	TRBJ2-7	TGTGCCAGCAGCTTAGTCGGGTGGAACGAGCAGTACTTC	CASSLVGWNEQYF
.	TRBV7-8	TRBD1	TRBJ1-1	TGTGCCAGCAGCCCCAGGGGGTTCAAGAACACTGAAGCTTTCTTT	CASSPRGFKNTEAFF
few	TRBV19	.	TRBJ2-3	TGTGCCAGTTCCCCCCCCGGGCGCCTCAGCACAGATACGCAGTATTTT	CASSPPGRLSTDTQYF
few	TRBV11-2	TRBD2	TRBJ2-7	TGTGCCAGCAGCTTAGATCTCTGGGGGGAGGGTAGCGAGCAGTACTTC	CASSLDLWGEGSEQYF
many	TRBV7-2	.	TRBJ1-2	TGTGCCAGCAGCTGGCGGGAGGGTAACTATGGCTACACCTTC	CASSWREGNYGYTF
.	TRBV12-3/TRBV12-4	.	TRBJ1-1	TGTGCCAGCAGTTTTTTTCTGTCGTGGAACCCTACTAGGGGTAGCACTGAAGCTTTCTTT	CASSFFLSWNPTRGSTEAFF
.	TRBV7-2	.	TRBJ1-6	TGTGCCAGCAGCTTAGAACCCACCGGTTCACCCCTCCACTTT	CASSLEPTGSPLHF
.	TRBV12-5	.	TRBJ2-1	TGTGCTAGTGGTTTGGTACAGACAGGCTACAATGAGCAGTTCTTC	CASGLVQTGYNEQFF
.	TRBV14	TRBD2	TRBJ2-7	TGTGCCAGCAGCCCTGGGACTAGCGGAATCGACGAGCAGTACTTC	CASSPGTSGIDEQYF
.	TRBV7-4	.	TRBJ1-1	TGTGCCAGCAGCTTAGTGCCAGGTAGCGTGAACACTGAAGCTTTCTTT	CASSLVPGSVNTEAFF
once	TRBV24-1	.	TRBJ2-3	TGTGCCCCCGCCGTGGGCACAGATACGCAGTATTTT	CAPAVGTDTQYF
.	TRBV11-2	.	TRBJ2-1	TGTGCCAGCAGCTTACGGAGGACTACCTCCTACAATGAGCAGTTCTTC	CASSLRRTTSYNEQFF
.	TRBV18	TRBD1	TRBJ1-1	TGTGCCAGCTCCATGGACAGGGATGGAACTGAAGCTTTCTTT	CASSMDRDGTEAFF
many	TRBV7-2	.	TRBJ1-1	TGTGCCAGCAGCTTATTGACGGCCCTAAACACTGAAGCTTTCTTT	CASSLLTALNTEAFF